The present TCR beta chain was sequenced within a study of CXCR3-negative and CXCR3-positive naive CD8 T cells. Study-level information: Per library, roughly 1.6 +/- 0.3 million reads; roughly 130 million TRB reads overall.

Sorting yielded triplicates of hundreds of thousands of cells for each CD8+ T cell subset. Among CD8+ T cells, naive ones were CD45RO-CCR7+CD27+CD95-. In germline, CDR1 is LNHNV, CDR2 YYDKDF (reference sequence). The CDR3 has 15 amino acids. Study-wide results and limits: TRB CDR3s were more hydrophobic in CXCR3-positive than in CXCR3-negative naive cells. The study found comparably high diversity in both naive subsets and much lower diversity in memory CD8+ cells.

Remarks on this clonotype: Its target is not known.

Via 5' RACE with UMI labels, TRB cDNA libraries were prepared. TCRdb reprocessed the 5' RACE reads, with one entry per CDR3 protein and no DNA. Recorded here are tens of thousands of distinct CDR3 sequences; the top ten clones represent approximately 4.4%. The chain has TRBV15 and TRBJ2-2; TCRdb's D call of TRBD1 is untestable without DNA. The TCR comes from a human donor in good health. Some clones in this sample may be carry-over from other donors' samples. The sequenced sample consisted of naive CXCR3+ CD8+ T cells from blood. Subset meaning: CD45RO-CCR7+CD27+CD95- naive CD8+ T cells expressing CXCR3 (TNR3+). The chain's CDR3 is CATSESGTVTGELFF.